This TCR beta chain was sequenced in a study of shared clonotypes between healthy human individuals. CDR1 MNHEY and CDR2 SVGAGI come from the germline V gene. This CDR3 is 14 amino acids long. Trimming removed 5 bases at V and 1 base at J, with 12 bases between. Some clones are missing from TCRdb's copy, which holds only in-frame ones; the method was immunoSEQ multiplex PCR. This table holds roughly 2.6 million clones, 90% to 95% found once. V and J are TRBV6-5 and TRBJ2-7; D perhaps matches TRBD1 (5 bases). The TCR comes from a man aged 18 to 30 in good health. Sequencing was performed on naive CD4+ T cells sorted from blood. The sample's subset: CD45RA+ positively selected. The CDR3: CASSRLGDSYEQYF. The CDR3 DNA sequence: TGTGCCAGCAGTCGCTTAGGGGATTCCTACGAGCAGTACTTC.